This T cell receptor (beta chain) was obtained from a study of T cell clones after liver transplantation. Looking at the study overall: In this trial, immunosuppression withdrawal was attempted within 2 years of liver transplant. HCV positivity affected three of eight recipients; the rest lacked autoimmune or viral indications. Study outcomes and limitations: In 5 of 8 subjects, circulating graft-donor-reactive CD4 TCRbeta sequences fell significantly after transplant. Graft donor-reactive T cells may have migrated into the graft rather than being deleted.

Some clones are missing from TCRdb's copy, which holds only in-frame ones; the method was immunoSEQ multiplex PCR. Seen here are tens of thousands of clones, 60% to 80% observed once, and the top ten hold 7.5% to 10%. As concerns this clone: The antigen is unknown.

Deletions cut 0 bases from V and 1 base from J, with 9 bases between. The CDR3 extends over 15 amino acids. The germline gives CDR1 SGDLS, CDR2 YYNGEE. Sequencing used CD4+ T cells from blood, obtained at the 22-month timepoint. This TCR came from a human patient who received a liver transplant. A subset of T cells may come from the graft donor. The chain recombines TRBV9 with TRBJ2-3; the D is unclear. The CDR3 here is CASSVEGSRTDTQYF. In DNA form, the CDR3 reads TGTGCCAGCAGCGTAGAGGGCAGTCGCACAGATACGCAGTATTTT.